A selection of T cell receptor beta chains follows, all from one sample in a study of cytomegalovirus exposure and HLA in healthy donors. TCRdb keeps only in-frame clones here, not all; method: immunoSEQ multiplex PCR. The table shows more than 95,000 clones, with under 90% occurring only once. Sequencing was done on a sample of PBMCs. The source of these receptors is a woman between 40 and 50 years old in good health and CMV-seropositive. Each CDR3 is given with its conserved first and last residue. Fields, in order: J gene, D gene, clone size, CDR3 length, V gene, CDR3 protein, CDR3 DNA. A D gene is named only where the DNA matches it firmly. A row's size may be missing; if present it is once, few, many or a size class.

j_call: TRBJ1-2
d_call: -
clone_size: -
cdr3_length: 14
v_call: TRBV29-1
cdr3_aa: CSVAYRREEKGYTF
cdr3_nt: TGCAGCGTCGCTTACAGGAGGGAGGAGAAAGGCTACACCTTC

j_call: TRBJ2-3
d_call: TRBD2
clone_size: -
cdr3_length: 17
v_call: TRBV7-2
cdr3_aa: CASSLGLAGVSADTQYF
cdr3_nt: TGTGCCAGCAGCTTAGGTCTAGCGGGAGTCTCGGCAGATACGCAGTATTTT

j_call: TRBJ2-1
d_call: -
clone_size: -
cdr3_length: 15
v_call: TRBV11-3
cdr3_aa: CASSFSQGGKSEQFF
cdr3_nt: TGTGCCAGCAGCTTCTCTCAGGGCGGGAAGAGTGAGCAGTTCTTC

j_call: TRBJ2-6
d_call: -
clone_size: few
cdr3_length: 18
v_call: TRBV7-8
cdr3_aa: CASSLVRRGFSGANVLTF
cdr3_nt: TGTGCCAGCAGCTTAGTCCGTAGGGGGTTCTCTGGGGCCAACGTCCTGACTTTC

j_call: TRBJ2-1
d_call: TRBD2
clone_size: -
cdr3_length: 15
v_call: TRBV2
cdr3_aa: CASRRTSGSLNEQFF
cdr3_nt: TGTGCCAGCAGGCGGACTAGCGGGAGTCTTAATGAGCAGTTCTTC

j_call: TRBJ2-7
d_call: TRBD2
clone_size: once
cdr3_length: 16
v_call: TRBV4-1
cdr3_aa: CASSQTLLAGRSEQYF
cdr3_nt: TGCGCCAGCAGCCAAACCCTACTAGCGGGAAGGAGCGAGCAGTACTTC

j_call: TRBJ1-2
d_call: TRBD1
clone_size: few
cdr3_length: 13
v_call: TRBV10-3
cdr3_aa: CATGTENYYGYTF
cdr3_nt: TGTGCCACCGGGACAGAAAACTACTATGGCTACACCTTC

j_call: TRBJ2-6
d_call: -
clone_size: once
cdr3_length: 15
v_call: TRBV6-5
cdr3_aa: CASSWRNSGANVLTF
cdr3_nt: TGTGCCAGCAGTTGGCGGAACTCTGGGGCCAACGTCCTGACTTTC

j_call: TRBJ2-2
d_call: -
clone_size: few
cdr3_length: 15
v_call: TRBV6-4
cdr3_aa: CASSDSNRNTGELFF
cdr3_nt: TGTGCCAGCAGTGACTCGAATAGGAACACCGGGGAGCTGTTTTTT

j_call: TRBJ1-4
d_call: -
clone_size: -
cdr3_length: 17
v_call: TRBV28
cdr3_aa: CASSLPGHSATNEKLFF
cdr3_nt: TGTGCCAGCAGTTTACCCGGACACTCTGCAACTAATGAAAAACTGTTTTTT

j_call: TRBJ2-3
d_call: TRBD2
clone_size: -
cdr3_length: 18
v_call: TRBV28
cdr3_aa: CASSKIDGTSGYTDTQYF
cdr3_nt: TGTGCCAGCAGTAAGATCGACGGGACTAGCGGGTACACAGATACGCAGTATTTT

j_call: TRBJ2-1
d_call: TRBD2
clone_size: -
cdr3_length: 16
v_call: TRBV6-4
cdr3_aa: CASSDSGLAGSAEQFF
cdr3_nt: TGTGCCAGCAGTGACTCGGGACTAGCGGGATCAGCAGAGCAGTTCTTC

j_call: TRBJ2-6
d_call: -
clone_size: -
cdr3_length: 15
v_call: TRBV6-5
cdr3_aa: CASKGVSSGANVLTF
cdr3_nt: TGTGCCAGCAAAGGGGTCAGCTCTGGGGCCAACGTCCTGACTTTC

j_call: TRBJ2-7
d_call: -
clone_size: -
cdr3_length: 15
v_call: TRBV5-6
cdr3_aa: CASSRGDIFPYEQYF
cdr3_nt: TGTGCCAGCAGCCGGGGGGACATTTTTCCCTACGAGCAGTACTTC

j_call: TRBJ1-2
d_call: TRBD1
clone_size: -
cdr3_length: 14
v_call: TRBV15
cdr3_aa: CATSRGQGEDGYTF
cdr3_nt: TGTGCCACCAGCAGAGGACAGGGTGAGGATGGCTACACCTTC

j_call: TRBJ1-2
d_call: -
clone_size: -
cdr3_length: 13
v_call: TRBV27
cdr3_aa: CASRSPIRLGYTF
cdr3_nt: TGTGCCAGCAGATCCCCGATCCGACTTGGCTACACCTTC

j_call: TRBJ2-5
d_call: -
clone_size: -
cdr3_length: 15
v_call: TRBV9
cdr3_aa: CASSASGADQETQYF
cdr3_nt: TGTGCCAGCAGCGCCTCTGGGGCGGACCAAGAGACCCAGTACTTC

j_call: TRBJ2-1
d_call: -
clone_size: -
cdr3_length: 17
v_call: TRBV7-2
cdr3_aa: CASSLKLLRVQSSEQFF
cdr3_nt: TGTGCCAGCAGCTTAAAATTGTTACGGGTTCAAAGTAGTGAGCAGTTCTTC

j_call: TRBJ1-1
d_call: TRBD1
clone_size: -
cdr3_length: 16
v_call: TRBV5-1
cdr3_aa: CASSRGQGAVGTEAFF
cdr3_nt: TGCGCCAGCAGCCGAGGACAGGGGGCTGTTGGAACTGAAGCTTTCTTT

j_call: TRBJ2-7
d_call: TRBD1
clone_size: few
cdr3_length: 13
v_call: TRBV10-1
cdr3_aa: CASSPRTGVKQYF
cdr3_nt: TGCGCCAGCAGCCCCCGGACAGGGGTTAAGCAGTACTTC

j_call: TRBJ2-3
d_call: -
clone_size: -
cdr3_length: 16
v_call: TRBV9
cdr3_aa: CASSVRLAPPMNTQYF
cdr3_nt: TGTGCCAGCAGCGTCAGGCTAGCGCCCCCCATGAATACGCAGTATTTT

j_call: TRBJ1-5
d_call: -
clone_size: few
cdr3_length: 15
v_call: TRBV12-5
cdr3_aa: CAKGYRVHGHQPQHF
cdr3_nt: TGTGCTAAGGGGTACCGGGTCCACGGCCATCAGCCCCAGCATTTT

j_call: TRBJ1-5
d_call: -
clone_size: -
cdr3_length: 14
v_call: TRBV10-3
cdr3_aa: CAISEVQGGQPQHF
cdr3_nt: TGTGCCATCAGTGAGGTTCAGGGAGGCCAGCCCCAGCATTTT

j_call: TRBJ1-2
d_call: TRBD1
clone_size: -
cdr3_length: 13
v_call: TRBV6-1
cdr3_aa: CASSETGKYGYTF
cdr3_nt: TGTGCCAGCAGCGAGACAGGGAAATATGGCTACACCTTC

j_call: TRBJ2-7
d_call: -
clone_size: -
cdr3_length: 15
v_call: TRBV4-3
cdr3_aa: CASSPRTENSYEQYF
cdr3_nt: TGCGCCAGCAGCCCCCGGACAGAGAACTCCTACGAGCAGTACTTC

j_call: TRBJ1-1
d_call: -
clone_size: -
cdr3_length: 18
v_call: TRBV11-2
cdr3_aa: CASSLRPNSQEGNTEAFF
cdr3_nt: TGTGCCAGCAGCTTACGCCCAAACAGTCAAGAAGGGAACACTGAAGCTTTCTTT

j_call: TRBJ1-3
d_call: TRBD1
clone_size: -
cdr3_length: 15
v_call: TRBV7-9
cdr3_aa: CASSSPGTAGNTIYF
cdr3_nt: TGTGCCAGCAGCTCTCCCGGGACAGCTGGAAACACCATATATTTT

j_call: TRBJ2-5
d_call: -
clone_size: -
cdr3_length: 13
v_call: TRBV7-3
cdr3_aa: CASSSAGKETQYF
cdr3_nt: TGTGCCAGCAGCTCGGCAGGGAAGGAGACCCAGTACTTC

j_call: TRBJ2-7
d_call: TRBD2
clone_size: -
cdr3_length: 16
v_call: TRBV19
cdr3_aa: CASSPSGLPSSYEQYF
cdr3_nt: TGTGCCAGTAGTCCGTCGGGACTACCGAGCTCCTACGAGCAGTACTTC

j_call: TRBJ1-5
d_call: -
clone_size: -
cdr3_length: 15
v_call: TRBV18
cdr3_aa: CASSPEGVGNQPQHF
cdr3_nt: TGTGCCAGCTCACCCGAGGGTGTGGGCAATCAGCCCCAGCATTTT

j_call: TRBJ2-7
d_call: -
clone_size: -
cdr3_length: 13
v_call: TRBV15
cdr3_aa: CATSRDSVWGQYF
cdr3_nt: TGTGCCACCAGCAGAGATAGCGTTTGGGGGCAGTACTTC

j_call: TRBJ2-7
d_call: TRBD2
clone_size: -
cdr3_length: 14
v_call: TRBV28
cdr3_aa: CASRIREGSYEQYF
cdr3_nt: TGTGCCAGCAGAATAAGGGAGGGCTCCTACGAGCAGTACTTC

j_call: TRBJ1-5
d_call: TRBD1
clone_size: -
cdr3_length: 16
v_call: TRBV4-2
cdr3_aa: CASSLSDRGVYQPQHF
cdr3_nt: TGTGCCAGCAGCCTTTCGGACAGGGGAGTGTATCAGCCCCAGCATTTT

j_call: TRBJ1-4
d_call: -
clone_size: -
cdr3_length: 15
v_call: TRBV7-6
cdr3_aa: CASSPAAANQEKLFF
cdr3_nt: TGTGCCAGCAGCCCCGCCGCGGCGAATCAAGAAAAACTGTTTTTT

j_call: TRBJ2-1
d_call: -
clone_size: -
cdr3_length: 15
v_call: TRBV28
cdr3_aa: CASRNGAFDYNEQFF
cdr3_nt: TGTGCCAGCAGGAATGGGGCTTTCGATTACAATGAGCAGTTCTTC

j_call: TRBJ1-5
d_call: -
clone_size: -
cdr3_length: 13
v_call: TRBV7-3
cdr3_aa: CASSPKPGQPQHF
cdr3_nt: TGTGCCAGCAGCCCAAAACCCGGACAACCCCAGCATTTT

j_call: TRBJ1-2
d_call: -
clone_size: -
cdr3_length: 14
v_call: TRBV29-1
cdr3_aa: CSVEVGGVGRGYTF
cdr3_nt: TGCAGCGTTGAAGTGGGGGGGGTTGGACGCGGCTACACCTTC

j_call: TRBJ2-7
d_call: TRBD2
clone_size: -
cdr3_length: 15
v_call: TRBV5-1
cdr3_aa: CASSFFSSGSYEQYF
cdr3_nt: TGCGCCAGCAGCTTTTTCTCTAGCGGGAGTTACGAGCAGTACTTC

j_call: TRBJ1-2
d_call: -
clone_size: -
cdr3_length: 15
v_call: TRBV5-8
cdr3_aa: CASSLGTTLHYGYTF
cdr3_nt: TGTGCCAGCAGCTTAGGGACAACGCTACACTATGGCTACACCTTC

j_call: TRBJ2-7
d_call: TRBD1
clone_size: once
cdr3_length: 16
v_call: TRBV9
cdr3_aa: CASSPKGQGAPYEQYF
cdr3_nt: TGTGCCAGCAGCCCAAAAGGACAGGGGGCCCCCTACGAGCAGTACTTC

j_call: TRBJ1-6
d_call: TRBD1
clone_size: -
cdr3_length: 16
v_call: TRBV5-1
cdr3_aa: CASSFQTGGSDSPLHF
cdr3_nt: TGCGCCAGCAGCTTCCAAACAGGGGGCTCGGATTCACCCCTCCACTTT

j_call: TRBJ1-2
d_call: -
clone_size: -
cdr3_length: 13
v_call: TRBV2
cdr3_aa: CASSETRNYGYTF
cdr3_nt: TGTGCCAGCAGTGAAACCAGAAACTATGGCTACACCTTC